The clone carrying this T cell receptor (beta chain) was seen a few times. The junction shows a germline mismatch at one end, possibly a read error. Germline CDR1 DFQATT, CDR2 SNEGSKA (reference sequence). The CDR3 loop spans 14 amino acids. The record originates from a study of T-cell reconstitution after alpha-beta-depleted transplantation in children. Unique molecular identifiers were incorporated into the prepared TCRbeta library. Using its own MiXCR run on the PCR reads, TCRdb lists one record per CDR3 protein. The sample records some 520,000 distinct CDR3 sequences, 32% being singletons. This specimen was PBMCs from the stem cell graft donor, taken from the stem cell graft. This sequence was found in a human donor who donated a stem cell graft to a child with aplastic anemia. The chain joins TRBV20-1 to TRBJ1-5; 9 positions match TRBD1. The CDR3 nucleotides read TGCAGCGCTAGTGTACAGGGGGCTGGTCAGCCCCAGCATTTT. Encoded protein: CSASVQGAGQPQHF.